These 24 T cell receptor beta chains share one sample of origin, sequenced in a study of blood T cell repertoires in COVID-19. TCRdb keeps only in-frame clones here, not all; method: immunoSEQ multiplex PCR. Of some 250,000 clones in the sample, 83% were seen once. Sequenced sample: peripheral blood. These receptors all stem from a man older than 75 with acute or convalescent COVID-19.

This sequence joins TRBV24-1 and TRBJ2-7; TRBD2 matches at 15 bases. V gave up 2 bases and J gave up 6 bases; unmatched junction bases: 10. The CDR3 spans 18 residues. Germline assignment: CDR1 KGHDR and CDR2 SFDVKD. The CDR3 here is CATSDSGLAGGQTTEQYF. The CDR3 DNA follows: TGTGCCACCAGTGATTCGGGACTAGCGGGGGGCCAAACAACCGAGCAGTACTTC.

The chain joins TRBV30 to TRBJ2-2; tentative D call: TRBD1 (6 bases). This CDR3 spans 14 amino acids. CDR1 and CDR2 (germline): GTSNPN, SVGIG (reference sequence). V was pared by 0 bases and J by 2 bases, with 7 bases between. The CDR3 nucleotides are TGTGCCTGGAGTGTGGGACATAACACCGGGGAGCTGTTTTTT. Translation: CAWSVGHNTGELFF.

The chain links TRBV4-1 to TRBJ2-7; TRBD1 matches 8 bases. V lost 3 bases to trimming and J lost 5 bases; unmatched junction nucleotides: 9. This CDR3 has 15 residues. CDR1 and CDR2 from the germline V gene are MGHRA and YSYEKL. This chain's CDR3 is CASSQVDRGMDEQYF. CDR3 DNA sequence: TGCGCCAGCAGCCAGGTTGACAGGGGAATGGACGAGCAGTACTTC.

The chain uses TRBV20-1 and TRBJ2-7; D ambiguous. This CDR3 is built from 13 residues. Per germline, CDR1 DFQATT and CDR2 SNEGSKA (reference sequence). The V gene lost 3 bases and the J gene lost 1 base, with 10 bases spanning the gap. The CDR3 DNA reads TGCAGTGCTAGTGCCGCGGCATCCTACGAGCAGTACTTC. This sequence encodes CSASAAASYEQYF.

The CDR3, as DNA: TGTGCCAGCCAGTGGGACAGGGTATCTGGGGAGCTGTTTTTT. Its translation: CASQWDRVSGELFF. The chain has TRBV6-5 and TRBJ2-2; 9 nucleotides agree with TRBD1. J was trimmed by 8 bases and V by 8 bases; bases with no gene match: 9. The CDR3 is 14 residues long. Germline V gene lookup returns CDR1 MNHEY and CDR2 SVGAGI.

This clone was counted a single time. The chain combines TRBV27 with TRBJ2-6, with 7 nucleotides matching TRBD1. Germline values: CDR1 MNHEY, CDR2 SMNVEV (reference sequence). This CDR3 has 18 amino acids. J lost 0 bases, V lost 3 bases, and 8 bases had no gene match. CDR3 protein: CASSFVGQAPSGANVLTF. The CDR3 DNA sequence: TGTGCCAGCAGTTTTGTCGGACAGGCGCCCTCTGGGGCCAACGTCCTGACTTTC.

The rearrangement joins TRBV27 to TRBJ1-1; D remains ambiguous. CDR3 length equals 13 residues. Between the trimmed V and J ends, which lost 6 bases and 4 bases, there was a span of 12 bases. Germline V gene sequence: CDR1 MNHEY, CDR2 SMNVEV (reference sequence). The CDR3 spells CASSPRYTTEAFF. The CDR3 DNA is TGTGCCAGCAGCCCTCGATACACCACTGAAGCTTTCTTT.

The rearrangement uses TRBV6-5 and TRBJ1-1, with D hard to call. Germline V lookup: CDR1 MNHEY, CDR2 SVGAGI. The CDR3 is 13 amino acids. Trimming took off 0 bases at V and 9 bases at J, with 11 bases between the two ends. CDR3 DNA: TGTGCCAGCAGTTACTCGAGTACGGGTAAAGCTTTCTTT. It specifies CASSYSSTGKAFF.

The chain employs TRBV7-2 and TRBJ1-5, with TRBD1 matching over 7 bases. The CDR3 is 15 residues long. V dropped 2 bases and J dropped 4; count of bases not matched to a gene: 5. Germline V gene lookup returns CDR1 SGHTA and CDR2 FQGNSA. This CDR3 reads CASSLSGGWNQPQHF. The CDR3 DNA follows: TGTGCCAGCAGCTTATCAGGGGGTTGGAATCAGCCCCAGCATTTT. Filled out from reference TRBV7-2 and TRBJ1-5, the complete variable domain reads GAGVSQSPSNKVTEKGKDVELRCDPISGHTALYWYRQSLGQGLEFLIYFQGNSAPDKSGLPSDRFSAERTGGSVSTLTIQRTQQEDSAVYLCASSLSGGWNQPQHFGDGTRLSIL.

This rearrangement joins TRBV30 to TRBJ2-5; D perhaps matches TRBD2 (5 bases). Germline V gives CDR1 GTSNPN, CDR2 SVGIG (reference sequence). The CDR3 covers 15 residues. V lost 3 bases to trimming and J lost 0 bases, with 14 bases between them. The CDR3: CAWRARTGYQETQYF. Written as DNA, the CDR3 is TGTGCCTGGAGGGCCCGGACGGGGTACCAAGAGACCCAGTACTTC.

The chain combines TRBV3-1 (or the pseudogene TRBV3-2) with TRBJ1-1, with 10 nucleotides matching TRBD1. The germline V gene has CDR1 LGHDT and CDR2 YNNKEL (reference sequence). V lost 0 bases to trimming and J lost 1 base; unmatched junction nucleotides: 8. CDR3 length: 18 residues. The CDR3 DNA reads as TGTGCCAGCAGCCAAGATTTGGGACAGGGGCGCCCGAACACTGAAGCTTTCTTT. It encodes CASSQDLGQGRPNTEAFF.

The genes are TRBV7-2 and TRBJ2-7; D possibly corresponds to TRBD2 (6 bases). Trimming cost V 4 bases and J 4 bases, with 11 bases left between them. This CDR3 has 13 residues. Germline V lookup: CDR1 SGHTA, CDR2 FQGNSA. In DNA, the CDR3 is TGTGCCAGCAGCTCGAGGGGACTTTACGAGCAGTACTTC. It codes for CASSSRGLYEQYF.

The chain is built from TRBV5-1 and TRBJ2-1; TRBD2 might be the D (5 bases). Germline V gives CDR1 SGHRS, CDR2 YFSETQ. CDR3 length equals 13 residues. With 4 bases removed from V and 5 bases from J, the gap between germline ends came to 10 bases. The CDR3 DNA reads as TGCGCCAGCAGCATCGGAGCGGACAATGAGCAGTTCTTC. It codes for CASSIGADNEQFF.

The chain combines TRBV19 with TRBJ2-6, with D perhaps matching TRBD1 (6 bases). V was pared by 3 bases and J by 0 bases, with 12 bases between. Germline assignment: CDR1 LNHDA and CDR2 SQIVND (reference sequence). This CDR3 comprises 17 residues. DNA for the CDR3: TGTGCCAGTAGTATGGGGCAGGGGAGCTCTGGGGCCAACGTCCTGACTTTC. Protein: CASSMGQGSSGANVLTF.

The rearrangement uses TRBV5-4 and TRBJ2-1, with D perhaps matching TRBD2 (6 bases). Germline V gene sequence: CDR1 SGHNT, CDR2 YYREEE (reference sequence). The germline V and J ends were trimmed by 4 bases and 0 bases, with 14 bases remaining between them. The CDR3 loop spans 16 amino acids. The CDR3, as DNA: TGTGCCAGCAGCGCCTCTAGCGCTCCCTCCTACAATGAGCAGTTCTTC. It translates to CASSASSAPSYNEQFF.

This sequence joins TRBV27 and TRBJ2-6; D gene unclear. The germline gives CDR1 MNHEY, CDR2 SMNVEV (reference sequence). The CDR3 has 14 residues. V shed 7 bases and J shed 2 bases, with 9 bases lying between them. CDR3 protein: CASTIVPGANVLTF. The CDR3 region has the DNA TGTGCCAGCACTATCGTGCCTGGGGCCAACGTCCTGACTTTC. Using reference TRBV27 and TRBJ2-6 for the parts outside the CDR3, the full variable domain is EAQVTQNPRYLITVTGKKLTVTCSQNMNHEYMSWYRQDPGLGLRQIYYSMNVEVTDKGDVPEGYKVSRKEKRNFPLILESPSPNQTSLYFCASTIVPGANVLTFGAGSRLTVL.

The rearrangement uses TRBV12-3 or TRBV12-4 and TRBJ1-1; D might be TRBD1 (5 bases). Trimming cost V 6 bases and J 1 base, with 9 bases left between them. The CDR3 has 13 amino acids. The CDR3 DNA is TGTGCCAGCAGCCTAGGGGAGAACACTGAAGCTTTCTTT. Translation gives CASSLGENTEAFF.

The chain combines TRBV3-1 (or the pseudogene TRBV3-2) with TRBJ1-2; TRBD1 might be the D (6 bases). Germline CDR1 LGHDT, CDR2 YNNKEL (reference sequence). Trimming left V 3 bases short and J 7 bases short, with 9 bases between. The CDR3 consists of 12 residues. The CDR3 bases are TGTGCCAGCAGCCAGGGGGCAGGTGGCTACACCTTC. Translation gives CASSQGAGGYTF.

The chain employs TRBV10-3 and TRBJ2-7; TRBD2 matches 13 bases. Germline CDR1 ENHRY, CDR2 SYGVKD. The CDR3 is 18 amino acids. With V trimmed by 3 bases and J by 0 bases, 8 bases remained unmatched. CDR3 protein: CAISDYGTSGAGSYEQYF. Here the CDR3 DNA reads TGTGCCATCAGTGATTACGGGACTAGCGGGGCAGGCTCCTACGAGCAGTACTTC.

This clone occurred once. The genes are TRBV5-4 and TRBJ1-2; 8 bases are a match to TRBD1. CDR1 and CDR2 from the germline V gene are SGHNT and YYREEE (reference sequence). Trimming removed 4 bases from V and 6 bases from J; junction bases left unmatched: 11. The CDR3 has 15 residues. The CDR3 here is CASSRTVQGADGYTF. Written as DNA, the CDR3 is TGTGCCAGCAGCAGGACCGTCCAGGGGGCCGATGGCTACACCTTC.

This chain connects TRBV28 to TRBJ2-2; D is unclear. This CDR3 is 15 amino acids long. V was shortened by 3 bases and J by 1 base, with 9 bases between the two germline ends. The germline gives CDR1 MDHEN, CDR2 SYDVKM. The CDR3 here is CASSLSRRNTGELFF. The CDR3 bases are TGTGCCAGCAGTTTGTCGCGGAGGAACACCGGGGAGCTGTTTTTT.

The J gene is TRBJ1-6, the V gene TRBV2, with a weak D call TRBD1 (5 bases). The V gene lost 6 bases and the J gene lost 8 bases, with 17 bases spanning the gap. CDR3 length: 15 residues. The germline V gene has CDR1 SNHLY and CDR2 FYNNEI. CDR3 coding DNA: TGTGCCAGCAGGGGGGAGGTGGTAGGGGATTCACCCCTCCACTTT. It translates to CASRGEVVGDSPLHF.

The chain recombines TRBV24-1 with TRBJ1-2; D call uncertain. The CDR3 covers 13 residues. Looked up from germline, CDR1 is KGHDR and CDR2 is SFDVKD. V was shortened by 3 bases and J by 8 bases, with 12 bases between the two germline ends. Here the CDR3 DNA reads TGTGCCACCAGTGATAGCTTGCTCACCGGCTACACCTTC. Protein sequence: CATSDSLLTGYTF.

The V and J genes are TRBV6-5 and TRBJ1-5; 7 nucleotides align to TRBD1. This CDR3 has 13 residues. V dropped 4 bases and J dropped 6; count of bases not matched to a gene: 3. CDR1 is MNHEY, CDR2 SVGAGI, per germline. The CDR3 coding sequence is TGTGCCAGCAGTTTGGCAGGGGGTCAGCCCCAGCATTTT. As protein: CASSLAGGQPQHF.